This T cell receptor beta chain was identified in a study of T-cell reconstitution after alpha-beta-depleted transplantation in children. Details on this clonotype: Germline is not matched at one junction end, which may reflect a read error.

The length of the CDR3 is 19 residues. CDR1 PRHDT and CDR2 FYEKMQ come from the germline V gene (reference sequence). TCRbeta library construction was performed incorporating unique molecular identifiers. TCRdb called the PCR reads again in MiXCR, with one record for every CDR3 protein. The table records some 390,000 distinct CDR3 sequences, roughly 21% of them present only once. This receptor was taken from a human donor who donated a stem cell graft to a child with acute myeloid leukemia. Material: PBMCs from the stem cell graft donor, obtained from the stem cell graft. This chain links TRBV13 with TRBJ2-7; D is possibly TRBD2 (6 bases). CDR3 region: CACSLGLRLGLTRTYEQYF. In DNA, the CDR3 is TGTGCCTGCAGCTTAGGCCTGAGGCTGGGACTCACTCGAACCTACGAGCAGTACTTC. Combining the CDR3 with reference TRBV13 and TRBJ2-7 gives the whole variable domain AAGVIQSPRHLIKEKRETATLKCYPIPRHDTVYWYQQGPGQDPQFLISFYEKMQSDKGSIPDRFSAQQFSDYHSELNMSSLELGDSALYFCACSLGLRLGLTRTYEQYFGPGTRLTVT.